These 6 T cell receptor beta chains were all obtained from the same sample, sequenced in a study of blood T cell repertoires in COVID-19. Some clones are missing from TCRdb's copy, which holds only in-frame ones; the method was immunoSEQ multiplex PCR. Of roughly 180,000 clones listed, roughly four fifths are singletons. The source material was PBMCs or T cells enriched from blood (not recorded which). These receptors were collected from a middle-aged man who had recovered from COVID-19.

This clone has a handful of counts. This chain connects TRBV10-1 to TRBJ2-7; TRBD2 matches 7 bases. CDR1 and CDR2 (germline): WNHNN, SYGVQD (reference sequence). The CDR3 length is 15 residues. With 6 bases clipped from V and 1 base from J, the junction kept 9 bases outside the gene matches. This chain's CDR3 is CASSRWRERSYEQYV. CDR3 coding DNA: TGCGCCAGCAGCCGGTGGCGGGAGCGGTCCTACGAGCAGTACGTC.

CDR3 coding DNA: TGTGCCAGCTCTACCCGGCTAGCGGGAGCTTCAGATACGCAGTATTTT. It encodes CASSTRLAGASDTQYF. The chain recombines TRBV18 with TRBJ2-3; 10 nucleotides line up with TRBD2. The CDR3 spans 16 residues. V lost 6 bases and J lost 4; bases outside the gene matches: 10. In germline, CDR1 is KGHSH, CDR2 LQKENI.

The J gene is TRBJ2-3, the V gene TRBV10-3, with TRBD2 matching 9 bases. V lost 10 bases and J lost 2; bases outside the gene matches: 10. This CDR3 comprises 15 residues. Germline loops: CDR1 ENHRY, CDR2 SYGVKD. The CDR3 DNA sequence: TGTGCCACCTCCTTGGCGGGAGGGATCACAGATACGCAGTATTTT. Amino acids: CATSLAGGITDTQYF.

The genes are TRBV6-2 or TRBV6-3 and TRBJ1-1; D remains ambiguous. The germline CDR1 and CDR2 sequences are MNHEY and SVGEGT. The CDR3 sequence is 14 residues long. Trimming removed 4 bases at V and 4 bases at J, with 13 bases between. The CDR3 loop is CASSLKPGGTEAFF. CDR3 DNA sequence: TGTGCCAGCAGTTTAAAACCTGGAGGCACTGAAGCTTTCTTT.

This rearrangement joins TRBV19 to TRBJ1-2; TRBD1 agrees at 7 bases. The V and J ends lost 5 bases and 2 bases, in that order; junction bases with no gene match: 8. Germline V lookup: CDR1 LNHDA, CDR2 SQIVND (reference sequence). This CDR3 has 15 amino acids. This CDR3 reads CASSPRQGNNYGYTF. As DNA, the CDR3 is TGTGCCAGTAGTCCCAGACAGGGAAACAACTATGGCTACACCTTC.

Only a few counts were recorded for this clone. This chain links TRBV4-1 with TRBJ1-5, with TRBD1 matching 8 bases. Germline V lookup: CDR1 MGHRA, CDR2 YSYEKL. V was clipped by 0 bases and J by 5 bases; unmatched bases: 6. The CDR3 is 16 amino acids. CDR3 sequence (DNA): TGCGCCAGCAGCCAAGAGGAGGCAGGGGGCGATCAGCCCCAGCATTTT. Amino acids: CASSQEEAGGDQPQHF.